In this sample, the clone carrying this T cell receptor beta chain turned up a few times. The data derive from a study of blood T cell repertoires in COVID-19. The overall study: COVID-19 samples, acute and convalescent, were from the United States, Italy and Spain.

Measured with immunoSEQ multiplex PCR; TCRdb has only the in-frame clones, and not every one. The sample has some 73,000 clones, around 82% seen once. V shed 3 bases and J 3 bases; nucleotides not matched to a gene: 8. Germline assignment: CDR1 LNHDA and CDR2 SQIVND (reference sequence). This CDR3 region has 17 residues. This TCR derives from a human donor in a cohort sampled during active COVID-19. J is TRBJ2-3 and V is TRBV19, with 11 bases identical to TRBD2. Sequenced material: peripheral blood. The CDR3 sequence: CASSIPFSGGETDTQYF. CDR3 sequence (DNA): TGTGCCAGTAGTATCCCCTTTAGCGGGGGGGAAACAGATACGCAGTATTTT.